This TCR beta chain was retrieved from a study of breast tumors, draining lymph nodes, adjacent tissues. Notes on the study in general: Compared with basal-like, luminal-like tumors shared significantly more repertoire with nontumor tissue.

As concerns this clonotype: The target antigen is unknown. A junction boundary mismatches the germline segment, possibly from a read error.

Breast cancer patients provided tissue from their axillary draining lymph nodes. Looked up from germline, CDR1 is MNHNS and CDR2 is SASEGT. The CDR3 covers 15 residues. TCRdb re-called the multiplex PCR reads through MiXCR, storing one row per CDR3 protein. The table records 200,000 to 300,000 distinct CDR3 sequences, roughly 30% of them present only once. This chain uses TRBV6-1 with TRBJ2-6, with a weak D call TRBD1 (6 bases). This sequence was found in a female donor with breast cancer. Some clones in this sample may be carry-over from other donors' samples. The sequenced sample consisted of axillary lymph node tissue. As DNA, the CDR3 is TGTGCCAGCGGCGTCACAGGGTACGGGGCCACCGTCCTGACTTTC. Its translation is CASGVTGYGATVLTF.